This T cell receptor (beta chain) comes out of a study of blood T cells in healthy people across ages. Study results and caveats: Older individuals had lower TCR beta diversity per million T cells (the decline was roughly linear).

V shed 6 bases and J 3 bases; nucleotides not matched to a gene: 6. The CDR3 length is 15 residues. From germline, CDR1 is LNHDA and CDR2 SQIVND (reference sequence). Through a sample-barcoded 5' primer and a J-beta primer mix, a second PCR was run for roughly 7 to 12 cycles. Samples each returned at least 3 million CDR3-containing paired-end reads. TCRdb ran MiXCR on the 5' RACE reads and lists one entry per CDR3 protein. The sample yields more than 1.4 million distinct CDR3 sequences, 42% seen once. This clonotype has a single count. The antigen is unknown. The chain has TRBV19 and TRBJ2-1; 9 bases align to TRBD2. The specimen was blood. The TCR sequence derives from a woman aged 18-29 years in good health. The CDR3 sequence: CASRAWREGYNEQFF. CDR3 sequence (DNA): TGTGCCAGTAGAGCTTGGCGGGAGGGCTACAATGAGCAGTTCTTC. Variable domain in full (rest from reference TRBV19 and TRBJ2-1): DGGITQSPKYLFRKEGQNVTLSCEQNLNHDAMYWYRQDPGQGLRLIYYSQIVNDFQKGDIAEGYSVSREKKESFPLTVTSAQKNPTAFYLCASRAWREGYNEQFFGPGTRLTVL.